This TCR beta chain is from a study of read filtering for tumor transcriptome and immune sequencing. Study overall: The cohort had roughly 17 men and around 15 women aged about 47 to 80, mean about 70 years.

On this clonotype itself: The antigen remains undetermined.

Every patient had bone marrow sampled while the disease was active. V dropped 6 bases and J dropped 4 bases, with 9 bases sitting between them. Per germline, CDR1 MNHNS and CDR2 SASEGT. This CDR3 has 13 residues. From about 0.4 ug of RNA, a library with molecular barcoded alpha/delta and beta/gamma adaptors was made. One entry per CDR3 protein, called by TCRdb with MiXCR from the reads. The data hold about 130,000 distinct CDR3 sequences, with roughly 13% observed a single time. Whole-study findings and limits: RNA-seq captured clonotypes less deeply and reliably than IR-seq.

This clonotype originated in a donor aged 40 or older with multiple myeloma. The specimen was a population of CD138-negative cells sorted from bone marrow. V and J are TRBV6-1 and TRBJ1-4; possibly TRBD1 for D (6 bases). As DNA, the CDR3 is TGTGCCAGCAGGAGACAGGTTAATGAAAAACTGTTTTTT. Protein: CASRRQVNEKLFF.